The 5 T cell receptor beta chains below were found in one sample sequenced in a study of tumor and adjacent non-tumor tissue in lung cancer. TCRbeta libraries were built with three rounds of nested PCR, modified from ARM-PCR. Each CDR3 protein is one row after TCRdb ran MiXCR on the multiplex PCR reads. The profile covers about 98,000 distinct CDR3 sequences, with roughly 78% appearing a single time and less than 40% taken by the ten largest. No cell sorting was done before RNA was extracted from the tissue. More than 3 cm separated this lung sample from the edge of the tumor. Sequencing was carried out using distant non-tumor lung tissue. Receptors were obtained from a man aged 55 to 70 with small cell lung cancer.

The CDR3 sequence is CASSFGNSPLHF. As DNA, the CDR3 is TGTGCCAGCAGCTTCGGGAATTCACCCCTCCACTTT. The chain recombines TRBV11-3 with TRBJ1-6; no clear D gene. The CDR3 contains 12 residues. CDR1 and CDR2 from the germline V gene are SGHNT and YENEEA. Trimming stripped 3 bases from V and 7 bases from J, with 4 bases between. Full variable domain (outside the CDR3, taken from reference TRBV11-3 and TRBJ1-6): EAGVVQSPRYKIIEKKQPVAFWCNPISGHNTLYWYLQNLGQGPELLIRYENEEAVDDSQLPKDRFSAERLKGVDSTLKIQPAELGDSAVYLCASSFGNSPLHFGNGTRLTVT.

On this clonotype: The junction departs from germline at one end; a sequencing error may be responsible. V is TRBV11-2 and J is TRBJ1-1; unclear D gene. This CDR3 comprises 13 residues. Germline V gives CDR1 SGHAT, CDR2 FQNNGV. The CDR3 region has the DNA TGTGCCAGCAGCTTAGAACGCCGGCTTGAAGCGCTCTTT. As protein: CASSLERRLEALF.

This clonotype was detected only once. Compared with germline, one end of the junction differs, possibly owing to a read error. The CDR3 reads CAISSDRQETQYF. DNA of the CDR3: TGTGCCATCAGCTCCGACAGACAAGAGACCCAGTACTTC. The chain employs TRBV7-8 and TRBJ2-5; the D gene is possibly TRBD1 (5 bases). CDR1 and CDR2 (germline): SGHVS, FQNEAQ. The CDR3 is 13 amino acids.

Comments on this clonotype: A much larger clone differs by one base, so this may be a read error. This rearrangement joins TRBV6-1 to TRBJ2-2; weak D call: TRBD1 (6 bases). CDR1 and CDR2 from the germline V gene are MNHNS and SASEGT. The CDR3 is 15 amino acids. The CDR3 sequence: CANSASGEGAGELFF. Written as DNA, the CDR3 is TGTGCCAACAGTGCCTCAGGCGAGGGGGCCGGGGAGCTGTTTTTT.

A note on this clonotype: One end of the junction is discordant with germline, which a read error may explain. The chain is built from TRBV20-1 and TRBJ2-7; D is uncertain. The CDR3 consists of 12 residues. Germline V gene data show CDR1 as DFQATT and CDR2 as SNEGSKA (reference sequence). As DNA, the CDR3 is TGCAGTGCTAGTAGTATCTCCTACGAGGAGTACTTC. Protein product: CSASSISYEEYF.